The rows below give T cell receptor beta chains drawn from one sample of a study of cytomegalovirus exposure and HLA in healthy donors. The data were produced by immunoSEQ multiplex PCR, yet TCRdb's version contains in-frame clones alone and is incomplete. Found here are 180,000 or so clones, 75% to 90% of them singletons; the top ten hold around 1.4%. Sequencing was performed on PBMCs. The source is a girl aged 10 to 17 in good health and CMV-seropositive. Both conserved end residues are part of each CDR3. The D gene is left open where the match is weak. Some rows mark clone size as missing; the rest say once, few, many or name a class of expanded clone.

d_call j_call v_call clone_size cdr3_nt cdr3_aa
TRBD1 TRBJ2-7 TRBV15 . TGTGCCACCAGCAGGACCCGGGACAGGCGCTACGAGCAGTACTTC CATSRTRDRRYEQYF
. TRBJ2-2 TRBV18 . TGTGCCAGCCAGAGCACTAGCAACACCGGGGAGCTGTTTTTT CASQSTSNTGELFF
TRBD1 TRBJ2-7 TRBV5-6 few TGTGCCAGCAGCGGCCCCGGGACAGGATCCTACGAGCAGTACTTC CASSGPGTGSYEQYF
TRBD2 TRBJ2-1 TRBV7-9 . TGTGCCAGCAGCCGTAGCGGGAGGGGGTACAATGAGCAGTTCTTC CASSRSGRGYNEQFF
. TRBJ1-3 TRBV30 . TGTGCCTGGAGGGCACAACGAAACACCATATATTTT CAWRAQRNTIYF
. TRBJ2-7 TRBV29-1 . TGCAGCGTTCGGTTACAGGGCCTCGAGCAGTACTTC CSVRLQGLEQYF
. TRBJ1-5 TRBV6-6 few TGTGCCAGCAGTTACTGGGCAAGTCGGTATCAGCCCCAGCATTTT CASSYWASRYQPQHF
. TRBJ1-1 TRBV6-1 . TGTGCCAGCACCCGACAGTCTGAAGCTTTCTTT CASTRQSEAFF
. TRBJ1-5 TRBV27 . TGTGCCAGCAGACCTCCAGGGGTAAATAGCAATCAGCCCCAGCATTTT CASRPPGVNSNQPQHF
TRBD1 TRBJ1-1 TRBV7-9 . TGTGCCAGCAGCCGTCTAGGTAGGGGGCCTGAAGCTTTCTTT CASSRLGRGPEAFF
TRBD1 TRBJ2-7 TRBV27 . TGTGCCAGCAGTTTAAGGACAGGGTCTTACGAGCAGTACTTC CASSLRTGSYEQYF
TRBD1 TRBJ1-5 TRBV30 few TGTGCCTGGAGCACGTCCTCCGGGACAGGGGGTCGTCTCTATAGCAATCAGCCCCAGCATTTT CAWSTSSGTGGRLYSNQPQHF
TRBD2 TRBJ2-5 TRBV5-1 . TGCGCCAGCAGCTTGGCCGGGACTAGCGGGAGTCTGGAGACCCAGTACTTC CASSLAGTSGSLETQYF
. TRBJ2-3 TRBV29-1 . TGCAGCGTTGAAAAGGGGATAGGCACAGATACGCAGTATTTT CSVEKGIGTDTQYF
. TRBJ1-5 TRBV11-2 . TGTGCCAGCAGCGAGGACATCTCTCCAGGGTGGGATCAGCCCCAGCATTTT CASSEDISPGWDQPQHF
. TRBJ2-7 TRBV18 . TGTGCCAGCTCAAGCGGCACCGACTACGAGCAGTACTTC CASSSGTDYEQYF
. TRBJ1-1 TRBV7-6 . TGTGCCAGCAGCTTAGGTCCAAGGGGCACTGAAGCTTTCTTT CASSLGPRGTEAFF
. TRBJ1-2 TRBV10-3 once TGTGCCATCAGCCAGATTCTCCCGCAGGGCGGTTCTAACTATGGCTACACCTTC CAISQILPQGGSNYGYTF
TRBD1 TRBJ2-2 TRBV10-3 . TGTGCCACAAAGGGACAGGGGGCTTACACCGGGGAGCTGTTTTTT CATKGQGAYTGELFF
TRBD2 TRBJ2-3 TRBV27 . TGTGCCAGCAGTTTTTTGGTAGCGGGAGGCGATACGCAGTATTTT CASSFLVAGGDTQYF
TRBD2 TRBJ2-7 TRBV29-1 . TGCAGCGTTGCCAAGCGGGAGTTTCTCGAGCAGTACTTC CSVAKREFLEQYF
TRBD2 TRBJ2-1 TRBV11-3 . TGTGCCAGCAGCCGCCTAGCGGGAGGGCCTAAGAGTGAGCAGTTCTTC CASSRLAGGPKSEQFF
. TRBJ2-7 TRBV7-2 . TGTGCCAGCAGCTTAGCGGACAGAACAGGAGAGCAGTACTTC CASSLADRTGEQYF
. TRBJ1-1 TRBV4-1 . TGCGCCAGCAGCCAAGGAGGGAACACTGAAGCTTTCTTT CASSQGGNTEAFF
TRBD1 TRBJ1-2 TRBV15 . TGCGCCACCAGCAGCGGGACAGGTATTAACTATGGCTACACCTTC CATSSGTGINYGYTF
. TRBJ2-1 TRBV2 . TGTGCCAGCGGGGGCTTCAATCCCTACAATGAGCAGTTCTTC CASGGFNPYNEQFF
TRBD1 TRBJ1-1 TRBV4-2 . TGTGCCAGCAGCCACCTGACAGGGGGCTTGGCTGAAGCTTTCTTT CASSHLTGGLAEAFF
TRBD1 TRBJ2-3 TRBV5-1 . TGCGCCAGCAGCCCAGACAGGGCAGATACGCAGTATTTT CASSPDRADTQYF
. TRBJ2-1 TRBV9 . TGTGCCAGCAGCGTAGATGGAGGGCAGCCCTACAATGAGCAGTTCTTC CASSVDGGQPYNEQFF
TRBD1 TRBJ1-1 TRBV10-3 . TGTGCCATCAGACCCGATGACAGGGCGAACACTGAAGCTTTCTTT CAIRPDDRANTEAFF
. TRBJ1-4 TRBV27 . TGTGCCAGCAGTTCCGGGTTCCTGGCCGCAACTAATGAAAAACTGTTTTTT CASSSGFLAATNEKLFF
TRBD1 TRBJ1-2 TRBV25-1 . TGTGCCAGCAGTGGGACAGGGTTTTTAGGCTATGGCTACACCTTC CASSGTGFLGYGYTF
. TRBJ1-1 TRBV10-1 . TGCGCCAGCAGTGTCTCCGCAGGGTTTACTGAAGCTTTCTTT CASSVSAGFTEAFF
TRBD1 TRBJ1-1 TRBV7-2 . TGTGCCAGCAGCCCTGGGACAGGGAGTTTTCGGGCTGAAGCTTTCTTT CASSPGTGSFRAEAFF
. TRBJ2-5 TRBV2 . TGTGCCAGGACCCTGGCCCCCGCGGGGTACCAAGAGACCCAGTACTTC CARTLAPAGYQETQYF
. TRBJ1-1 TRBV6-1 . TGTGCCAGCAGTGCGCGTCTACACACTGAAGCTTTCTTT CASSARLHTEAFF
. TRBJ2-2 TRBV2 once TGTGCCAGCAGTATGCAGGGGACCAACACCGGGGAGCTGTTTTTT CASSMQGTNTGELFF
. TRBJ1-1 TRBV7-3 . TGTGCCAGCAGCTTATCGCGAGAGAACACTGAAGCTTTCTTT CASSLSRENTEAFF
. TRBJ1-1 TRBV19 . TGTGCCAGTAGTAGCACAGGCAACACTGAAGCTTTCTTT CASSSTGNTEAFF
. TRBJ1-1 TRBV14 . TGTGCCAGCAGCCAAGATGGTGATTGGGACATGAACACTGAAGCTTTCTTT CASSQDGDWDMNTEAFF
. TRBJ1-5 TRBV6-5 . TGTGCCAGCAGACCCGCCGGGTCCGGGGGTCAGCCCCAGCATTTT CASRPAGSGGQPQHF
. TRBJ1-5 TRBV4-1 . TGCGCCAGCAGCCAGGGGATGGGGGGATCTCGTCAGCCCCAGCATTTT CASSQGMGGSRQPQHF
TRBD2 TRBJ2-5 TRBV14 . TGTGCCAGCAGCCAAGGTGTCCTAGCGGGAGAAGAGACCCAGTACTTC CASSQGVLAGEETQYF
. TRBJ2-5 TRBV25-1 few TGTGCCAGCAGTGGACAAAGAGAGACCCAGTACTTC CASSGQRETQYF
TRBD1 TRBJ1-2 TRBV27 . TGTGCCAGCATGTCCCCGACAGGGAACTATGGCTACACCTTC CASMSPTGNYGYTF
. TRBJ1-5 TRBV6-6 . TGTGCCAGCAGTCTGCCCGCGGCCCAGCATTTT CASSLPAAQHF